These 32 T cell receptor beta chains share one sample of origin, sequenced in a study of shared clonotypes between healthy human individuals. Generated by immunoSEQ multiplex PCR, the TCRdb table keeps only in-frame clones and is missing some. Among 740,000 or so clones listed, around 78% were seen once. The material sequenced was memory CD4+ T cells sorted from blood. Subset indicated: CD45RA-negative fraction. The receptors come from a woman in her twenties or thirties in good health.

The genes are TRBV7-8 and TRBJ2-3; a possible D gene is TRBD1 (5 bases). This CDR3 has 17 residues. Germline V gives CDR1 SGHVS, CDR2 FQNEAQ. The germline V and J ends were trimmed by 5 bases and 3 bases, with 21 bases remaining between them. The CDR3 coding sequence is TGTGCCAGCAGCGTGGAAAGGGGCCGACCTCTAACAGATACGCAGTATTTT. It is translated as CASSVERGRPLTDTQYF.

This clone was counted only a few times. The rearrangement links TRBV11-2 to TRBJ2-5; 10 bases line up with TRBD2. This CDR3 has 16 amino acids. Losses at the gene ends were 1 base for V and 6 bases for J; bases not matched to a gene: 8. In germline, CDR1 is SGHAT, CDR2 FQNNGV. The CDR3 DNA is TGTGCCAGCAGCTTAGGTCTAGCGGGAGTGGCTCAGACCCAGTACTTC. Its translation is CASSLGLAGVAQTQYF.

The genes are TRBV29-1 and TRBJ2-1; 7 bases map to TRBD1. With V trimmed by 3 bases and J by 0 bases, 2 bases remained unmatched. The germline V gene encodes CDR1 SQVTM and CDR2 ANQGSEA. The CDR3 contains 14 residues. The CDR3 coding sequence is TGCAGCGTTGACGACAGGGCCTCCTACAATGAGCAGTTCTTC. It translates to CSVDDRASYNEQFF.

CDR3 nucleotides: TGTGCCAGCAGAAGAAACACCGGGGAGCTGTTTTTT. This sequence encodes CASRRNTGELFF. This chain links TRBV7-6 with TRBJ2-2; D uncertain. The CDR3 runs 12 residues. With 6 bases removed from V and 2 bases from J, the gap between germline ends came to 4 bases. CDR1 is SGHVS, CDR2 FNYEAQ, per germline.

On this clone itself: A much larger clone differs from this one at a single base, so this may be a read error. Other DNA sequences in the same sample also yield this CDR3. This sequence joins TRBV28 and TRBJ1-5; D gene unclear. CDR3 length: 11 amino acids. Trimming removed 5 bases from V and 4 bases from J, with 3 bases in between. Germline V CDR1 and CDR2: MDHEN, SYDVKM. The CDR3 here is CASSLNQPQHF. In DNA, the CDR3 is TGTGCCAGCAGTCTGAATCAGCCCCAGCATTTT. Drawing the rest from reference TRBV28 and TRBJ1-5, the complete variable domain is DVKVTQSSRYLVKRTGEKVFLECVQDMDHENMFWYRQDPGLGLRLIYFSYDVKMKEKGDIPEGYSVSREKKERFSLILESASTNQTSMYLCASSLNQPQHFGDGTRLSIL.

Details on this clone: This may come from a read error, since a much larger clone is one base off. Other nucleotide sequences in the sample specify the same CDR3. The chain links TRBV2 to TRBJ2-1, with D uncertain. The CDR3 has 11 residues. Germline CDR1 SNHLY, CDR2 FYNNEI. The V end was cut by 6 bases, the J end by 4 bases, with 4 bases between. The CDR3 reads CASSAYNEQFF. The DNA for the CDR3 is TGTGCCAGCAGCGCGTACAATGAGCAGTTCTTC.

Details on this clone: The sample contains more than one DNA sequence encoding this CDR3. The gene calls are TRBV5-1 and TRBJ2-1; D gene ambiguous. The CDR3 is 15 amino acids. Germline CDR1 reads SGHRS; CDR2 reads YFSETQ. Trimming left V 0 bases short and J 4 bases short, with 11 bases between. CDR3 DNA sequence: TGCGCCAGCAGCTTGGCGTCCAGCTCATACAATGAGCAGTTCTTC. Residues: CASSLASSSYNEQFF.

The V gene is TRBV7-9, the J gene TRBJ2-7; TRBD1 matches at 9 bases. With V trimmed by 5 bases and J by 5 bases, 7 bases remained unmatched. Germline V gene lookup returns CDR1 SEHNR and CDR2 FQNEAQ (reference sequence). This CDR3 has 14 amino acids. The chain's CDR3 is CASSQQDRGHEQYF. The CDR3 bases are TGTGCCAGCAGCCAGCAGGACAGGGGCCACGAGCAGTACTTC.

The chain links TRBV11-2 to TRBJ2-5, with TRBD2 identical over 9 bases. V shed 5 bases and J 0 bases; nucleotides not matched to a gene: 10. The CDR3 runs to 17 residues. CDR1 and CDR2 (germline): SGHAT, FQNNGV. CDR3 in DNA: TGTGCCAGCAGCCGCAGGAGGTCTAGCGGGAACCAAGAGACCCAGTACTTC. It specifies CASSRRRSSGNQETQYF.

The chain couples TRBV11-2 to TRBJ2-5; 8 nucleotides agree with TRBD2. CDR1 is SGHAT and CDR2 is FQNNGV in the germline V gene. The CDR3 contains 18 residues. V was pared by 0 bases and J by 5 bases, with 14 bases of the junction left unmatched. CDR3 region: CASSLDRTSGRIGETQYF. The CDR3 DNA follows: TGTGCCAGCAGCTTAGATCGAACTAGCGGTCGTATCGGCGAGACCCAGTACTTC.

This CDR3 reads CASNKQSSTYGYTF. In nucleotides, the CDR3 is TGTGCCAGCAATAAGCAGAGCTCCACTTATGGCTACACCTTC. The gene calls are TRBV6-1 and TRBJ1-2, with D unresolved. The germline gives CDR1 MNHNS, CDR2 SASEGT. The CDR3 consists of 14 residues. The V end lost 7 bases, the J end lost 5 bases, and 17 bases lay between the germline ends.

This clone was detected once. The chain uses TRBV19 and TRBJ2-7, with D maybe TRBD1 (7 bases). The CDR3 runs to 13 residues. Germline assignment: CDR1 LNHDA and CDR2 SQIVND (reference sequence). The V end was cut by 3 bases, the J end by 4 bases, with 10 bases between. The CDR3 here is CASSIRGRYEQYF. CDR3 DNA: TGTGCCAGTAGTATCAGGGGGAGGTACGAGCAGTACTTC.

CDR3 amino acids: CASSGGGTGNTIYF. CDR3 DNA: TGTGCCAGCAGTGGGGGGGGCACAGGAAACACCATATATTTT. The V gene is TRBV2, the J gene TRBJ1-3; a weak D match, TRBD1 (6 bases). CDR1 SNHLY and CDR2 FYNNEI come from the germline V gene. V was pared by 4 bases and J by 4 bases, with 11 bases between. There are 14 residues in the CDR3.

The V gene is TRBV7-3, the J gene TRBJ2-1; the match to TRBD2 covers 14 bases. Germline CDR1 reads SGHTA; CDR2 reads FQGTGA. J was trimmed by 9 bases and V by 2 bases; bases with no gene match: 6. CDR3 length: 16 residues. The CDR3 sequence: CASSLGTSGSWGEQFF. The CDR3 nucleotides read TGTGCCAGCAGCTTAGGGACTAGCGGGAGTTGGGGTGAGCAGTTCTTC.

This clone appeared once. The J gene is TRBJ2-7, the V gene TRBV10-3; 7 bases agree with TRBD2. This CDR3 is built from 15 residues. V was pared by 4 bases and J by 0 bases, with 6 bases of the junction left unmatched. Germline V gene sequence: CDR1 ENHRY, CDR2 SYGVKD. The CDR3 loop is CAISGGGTSSYEQYF. CDR3 bases: TGTGCCATCAGTGGGGGGGGTACCAGCTCCTACGAGCAGTACTTC.

The chain couples TRBV20-1 to TRBJ2-3; D gene unclear. Germline V gives CDR1 DFQATT, CDR2 SNEGSKA (reference sequence). Trimming removed 3 bases from V and 4 bases from J, with 5 bases in between. This CDR3 spans 11 amino acids. CDR3 loop: CSASMADTQYF. The CDR3 coding sequence is TGCAGTGCTAGCATGGCAGATACGCAGTATTTT.

The V gene is TRBV30, the J gene TRBJ2-1; TRBD2 aligns across 9 bases. Germline CDR1 reads GTSNPN; CDR2 reads SVGIG (reference sequence). This CDR3 region has 15 residues. V was clipped by 6 bases and J by 8 bases; unmatched bases: 14. The CDR3: CACSWGSGSWHEQFF. CDR3 in DNA: TGTGCCTGCTCTTGGGGTAGCGGGAGTTGGCATGAGCAGTTCTTC.

CDR3 DNA: TGTGCCAGCAGCGTAGCTCAGGGCCCAGCAGATACGCAGTATTTT. This gives the protein CASSVAQGPADTQYF. The chain uses TRBV9 and TRBJ2-3, with D maybe TRBD1 (5 bases). Germline assignment: CDR1 SGDLS and CDR2 YYNGEE. CDR3 length equals 15 residues. V dropped 0 bases and J dropped 4 bases, with 12 bases sitting between them.

This clone was detected once. The chain combines TRBV10-3 with TRBJ2-7; tentative D call: TRBD2 (6 bases). Trimming left V 2 bases short and J 9 bases short, with 23 bases between. Germline values: CDR1 ENHRY, CDR2 SYGVKD. This CDR3 contains 16 residues. The CDR3: CAISEQGGGFGTTQYF. The CDR3 DNA reads TGTGCCATCAGTGAGCAAGGTGGGGGGTTCGGCACGACGCAGTACTTC.

This clone was seen only a few times. The chain employs TRBV7-9 and TRBJ1-1; D not certain. CDR1 is SEHNR, CDR2 FQNEAQ, per germline (reference sequence). CDR3 length: 15 residues. The V gene lost 3 bases and the J gene lost 2 bases, with 13 bases spanning the gap. CDR3 region: CASSFKTHTNTEAFF. CDR3 DNA sequence: TGTGCCAGCAGCTTCAAGACCCACACAAACACTGAAGCTTTCTTT.

This rearrangement joins TRBV19 to TRBJ2-2, with 7 nucleotides matching TRBD1. The trim removed 5 bases at V and 2 bases at J, leaving 2 bases unmatched. The germline V gene encodes CDR1 LNHDA and CDR2 SQIVND (reference sequence). The CDR3 is made up of 14 amino acids. Written as DNA, the CDR3 is TGTGCCAGTAGTGAAGGGGGCAACACCGGGGAGCTGTTTTTT. Translated, it gives CASSEGGNTGELFF.

With respect to this clone: Other DNA sequences in the same sample also yield this CDR3. The V call is TRBV30, the J call TRBJ2-3; no clear D gene. CDR1 is GTSNPN, CDR2 SVGIG, per germline (reference sequence). V was cut by 3 bases and J by 0 bases, with 4 bases left in between. The CDR3 loop spans 12 amino acids. The CDR3 DNA follows: TGTGCCTGGAGGGTAAGCACAGATACGCAGTATTTT. Its protein is CAWRVSTDTQYF.

Turning to this clone: Other DNA sequences of this sample code for an identical CDR3. The chain is built from TRBV25-1 and TRBJ1-6; weak D call: TRBD1 (6 bases). Trimming pared 6 bases from V and 5 bases from J, leaving 8 bases between. The length of the CDR3 is 13 residues. Per germline, CDR1 MGHDK and CDR2 SYGVNS. The CDR3 sequence is CASRQGNNSPLHF. Written as DNA, the CDR3 is TGTGCCAGCAGACAGGGCAATAATTCACCCCTCCACTTT.

The chain recombines TRBV28 with TRBJ2-7; TRBD2 is a possible D gene (5 bases). The V end lost 5 bases, the J end lost 2 bases, and 13 bases lay between the germline ends. Germline V gives CDR1 MDHEN, CDR2 SYDVKM. The CDR3 has 14 amino acids. DNA of the CDR3: TGTGCCAGCAGTGAGGGCGGCCAAACCTACGAGCAGTACTTC. Its translation is CASSEGGQTYEQYF.

Here the CDR3 reads CASSQDLASGDYEQYF. For the CDR3, the DNA is TGTGCCAGCAGCCAAGATTTGGCTAGCGGGGACTACGAGCAGTACTTC. The gene calls are TRBV4-2 and TRBJ2-7; 9 bases match TRBD2. CDR1 is LGHNA, CDR2 YNFKEQ, per germline. This CDR3 comprises 16 residues. V shed 0 bases, J shed 3 bases, and the junction held 6 bases outside the gene matches.

This clone is a singleton in its sample. The chain has TRBV19 and TRBJ1-1; D may be TRBD1 (6 bases). V was trimmed by 6 bases and J by 5 bases, leaving 13 bases between them. CDR3 length: 13 amino acids. The germline gives CDR1 LNHDA, CDR2 SQIVND (reference sequence). The CDR3 region has the DNA TGTGCCAGTAGCGGGGGGCTAGGTACTGAAGCTTTCTTT. Its translation: CASSGGLGTEAFF. Drawing the rest from reference TRBV19 and TRBJ1-1, the complete variable domain is DGGITQSPKYLFRKEGQNVTLSCEQNLNHDAMYWYRQDPGQGLRLIYYSQIVNDFQKGDIAEGYSVSREKKESFPLTVTSAQKNPTAFYLCASSGGLGTEAFFGQGTRLTVV.

The chain carries TRBV28 and TRBJ2-6; maybe TRBD1 (6 bases). V gave up 1 base and J gave up 2 bases, with 21 bases separating them. Germline loops: CDR1 MDHEN, CDR2 SYDVKM. This CDR3 comprises 20 residues. CDR3 nucleotide sequence: TGTGCCAGCAGTTTATTCGGAACAGGGCTTATATTACCTGGGGCCAACGTCCTGACTTTC. Translation: CASSLFGTGLILPGANVLTF.

The J gene is TRBJ2-7, the V gene TRBV5-4, with D possibly TRBD1 on 6 matching bases. The CDR3 is 15 amino acids. Germline assignment: CDR1 SGHNT and CDR2 YYREEE (reference sequence). V was shortened by 4 bases and J by 2 bases, with 16 bases between the two germline ends. CDR3 protein: CASSVYRVGAYEQYF. CDR3 DNA sequence: TGTGCCAGCAGCGTGTACAGGGTAGGGGCCTACGAGCAGTACTTC.

This clone occurred many times. The V gene is TRBV7-7, the J gene TRBJ2-7, with TRBD1 matching 10 bases. The CDR3 runs to 14 residues. Germline V CDR1 and CDR2: SSHAT, FNYEAQ (reference sequence). J lost 6 bases, V lost 5 bases, and 7 bases had no gene match. The CDR3 coding sequence is TGTGCCAGCAGCCCCGGGACAGGGGATCGCGAGCAGTACTTC. This encodes CASSPGTGDREQYF. The entire variable domain, with the rest obtained from reference TRBV7-7 and TRBJ2-7, is as follows: GAGVSQSPRYKVTKRGQDVTLRCDPISSHATLYWYQQALGQGPEFLTYFNYEAQPDKSGLPSDRFSAERPEGSISTLTIQRTEQRDSAMYRCASSPGTGDREQYFGPGTRLTVT.

The J gene is TRBJ2-1, the V gene TRBV4-1, with 13 nucleotides matching TRBD2. This CDR3 region has 14 residues. CDR1 and CDR2 from the germline V gene are MGHRA and YSYEKL. The J segment lost 9 bases and the V segment lost 6 bases, leaving 5 bases of the junction unmatched. Written as DNA, the CDR3 is TGCGCCAGCAGACAACTAGCGGGAGGGACTGAGCAGTTCTTC. Protein sequence: CASRQLAGGTEQFF.

V is TRBV7-2 and J is TRBJ2-7, with TRBD1 matching over 7 bases. Germline V lookup: CDR1 SGHTA, CDR2 FQGNSA. The V and J ends lost 6 bases and 7 bases, in that order; junction bases with no gene match: 12. The CDR3 is made up of 14 amino acids. The CDR3 sequence: CASSSQGSEGEQYF. CDR3 DNA: TGTGCCAGCAGTTCACAGGGGTCCGAGGGGGAGCAGTACTTC.

The chain has TRBV2 and TRBJ1-4; weak D call: TRBD1 (5 bases). CDR3 size: 15 residues. Germline CDR1 and CDR2: SNHLY and FYNNEI. V dropped 7 bases and J dropped 5 bases, with 17 bases sitting between them. The CDR3 coding sequence is TGTGCCAGCACCATACTCAGGGTGCGGAATGAAAAACTGTTTTTT. Its translation: CASTILRVRNEKLFF.